One sample yielded the 16 T cell receptor beta chains listed below, sequenced in a study of T-cell reconstitution after alpha-beta-depleted transplantation in children. Preparing the TCRbeta library involved the use of unique molecular identifiers. TCRdb ran MiXCR on the PCR reads and lists one entry per CDR3 protein. The sample records some 840,000 distinct CDR3 sequences, less than 20% being singletons. The sample was PBMCs, mostly from graft donor cells, taken 360 days after TCRalphabeta/CD19-depleted stem cell transplant. The source is a male patient under 18 who had a stem cell transplant for acute lymphoblastic leukemia, so the T cells may come from the graft donor.

This chain joins TRBV27 and TRBJ2-5, with no clear D. V was cut by 6 bases and J by 2 bases, with 13 bases left in between. The CDR3 contains 14 residues. Germline CDR1 and CDR2: MNHEY and SMNVEV (reference sequence). This CDR3 is CASRPWGPQETQYF. CDR3 nucleotides: TGTGCCAGCAGGCCCTGGGGTCCTCAAGAGACCCAGTACTTC.

The chain carries TRBV12-3 or TRBV12-4 and TRBJ1-5, with D perhaps TRBD1 (5 bases). This CDR3 has 14 residues. V was cut by 3 bases and J by 6 bases, with 12 bases left in between. In DNA form, the CDR3 reads TGTGCCAGCAGTTTGGGGGGGTTCGGTCAGCCCCAGCATTTT. Protein product: CASSLGGFGQPQHF.

The chain uses TRBV11-2 and TRBJ2-7; the match to TRBD2 covers 8 bases. The CDR3 extends over 17 amino acids. The ends lost 5 bases at V and 3 bases at J; junction bases unmatched: 15. Germline CDR1 SGHAT, CDR2 FQNNGV. In DNA, the CDR3 is TGTGCCAGCAGCGTCAGGGGAGCGGGGGCTGATTTCTACGAGCAGTACTTC. Translating gives CASSVRGAGADFYEQYF.

V gene TRBV5-1 combines with J gene TRBJ2-5; 14 nucleotides agree with TRBD2. J gave up 12 bases and V 0 bases, and 7 bases lay outside the gene matches. CDR3 length: 15 residues. In germline, CDR1 is SGHRS, CDR2 YFSETQ. The DNA of the CDR3 is TGCGCCAGCAGCTTGGGGGGGACTAGCGGGAGAAATGAGTACTTC. Its protein is CASSLGGTSGRNEYF.

This clonotype was observed a handful of times. The chain links TRBV7-3 to TRBJ2-1, with TRBD2 matching over 13 bases. Germline trimming cut 5 bases from V and 3 bases from J; bases unmatched to any gene: 16. Germline lookup yields CDR1 SGHTA and CDR2 FQGTGA. The CDR3 is 20 residues long. The CDR3 spells CASSPKKGLAGAVNYNEQFF. CDR3 DNA sequence: TGTGCCAGCAGCCCAAAGAAAGGACTAGCGGGAGCTGTAAACTACAATGAGCAGTTCTTC.

The chain is built from TRBV6-5 and TRBJ2-6; D remains ambiguous. CDR1 is MNHEY and CDR2 is SVGAGI in the germline V gene. The CDR3 extends over 15 amino acids. V was pared by 1 base and J by 1 base, with 5 bases between. CDR3 amino acids: CASSYWESGANVLTF. The CDR3, as DNA: TGTGCCAGCAGTTACTGGGAATCTGGGGCCAACGTCCTGACTTTC.

The V and J genes are TRBV4-2 and TRBJ2-5; 8 bases are a match to TRBD2. The CDR3 is 19 residues long. With 0 bases clipped from V and 2 bases from J, the junction kept 14 bases outside the gene matches. CDR1 LGHNA and CDR2 YNFKEQ come from the germline V gene. CDR3 region: CASSQDPVRQTSGQETQYF. CDR3 nucleotide sequence: TGTGCCAGCAGCCAAGATCCAGTTCGACAAACTAGCGGACAAGAGACCCAGTACTTC.

This clonotype has just one count. V is TRBV29-1 and J is TRBJ1-5, with D possibly matching TRBD1 (6 bases). Deletions cut 6 bases from V and 5 bases from J, with 11 bases between. The CDR3 runs to 12 residues. Germline assignment: CDR1 SQVTM and CDR2 ANQGSEA. The CDR3 DNA is TGCAGCGTGGGGGCAAGTCATCAGCCCCAGCATTTT. This gives the protein CSVGASHQPQHF.

This clonotype was counted between two and nine times. The V call is TRBV6-1, the J call TRBJ1-5, with 7 bases fitting TRBD1. The CDR3 is 14 residues long. J was trimmed by 4 bases and V by 4 bases; bases with no gene match: 4. Per the germline V gene, CDR1 is MNHNS and CDR2 is SASEGT. The CDR3 DNA reads as TGTGCCAGCAGTGGGACAGGCTGGAATCAGCCCCAGCATTTT. Encoded protein: CASSGTGWNQPQHF.

This clonotype was counted between two and nine times. The chain combines TRBV5-1 with TRBJ2-5, with D uncertain. From germline, CDR1 is SGHRS and CDR2 YFSETQ. The CDR3 has 13 amino acids. The V end was cut by 1 base, the J end by 0 bases, with 4 bases between. CDR3 residues: CASSLPDQETQYF. The CDR3 DNA reads TGCGCCAGCAGCTTGCCAGACCAAGAGACCCAGTACTTC.

This clonotype turned up a few times. The rearrangement joins TRBV7-9 to TRBJ2-5; possibly TRBD1 for D (5 bases). Trimming shortened V by 2 bases and J by 4 bases, and 17 bases separated the two germline ends. In germline, CDR1 is SEHNR, CDR2 FQNEAQ (reference sequence). The CDR3 is 16 residues long. CDR3 in DNA: TGTGCCAGCAGCTTAAGTCGTGCCAGGGTTGGAGAGACCCAGTACTTC. Protein product: CASSLSRARVGETQYF.

CDR3 residues: CASTPFAMSSYNEQFF. The CDR3 bases are TGTGCCAGCACCCCTTTTGCGATGAGCTCCTACAATGAGCAGTTCTTC. The genes are TRBV27 and TRBJ2-1; D remains unclear. The CDR3 contains 16 residues. Germline-derived CDR1 and CDR2 are MNHEY and SMNVEV (reference sequence). V was trimmed by 7 bases and J by 0 bases, leaving 16 bases between them.

The CDR3 nucleotides read TGCGCCAGCAGCCAGCCCTGGGACTACAACACAGATACGCAGTATTTT. The encoded protein is CASSQPWDYNTDTQYF. The chain carries TRBV4-1 and TRBJ2-3, with 7 bases that match TRBD2. The CDR3 has 16 residues. CDR1 MGHRA and CDR2 YSYEKL come from the germline V gene. V lost 3 bases and J lost 2; bases outside the gene matches: 8.

The table lists this clonotype with a few counts. The V gene is TRBV27, the J gene TRBJ2-1, with a possible D match to TRBD1 (6 bases). This CDR3 has 14 amino acids. Trimming stripped 3 bases from V and 4 bases from J, with 10 bases between. Germline CDR1 is MNHEY and CDR2 is SMNVEV (reference sequence). The CDR3 here is CASSFSGQYNEQFF. The CDR3 nucleotides are TGTGCCAGCAGTTTCTCCGGACAGTACAATGAGCAGTTCTTC.

This chain links TRBV7-8 with TRBJ1-6; D remains unclear. Trimming left V 10 bases short and J 6 bases short, with 13 bases between. The CDR3 is 13 amino acids. Germline CDR1 and CDR2: SGHVS and FQNEAQ. The CDR3 reads CATKDVFNSPLHF. For the CDR3, the DNA is TGTGCCACCAAGGACGTGTTTAATTCACCCCTCCACTTT. Full variable domain (missing parts from reference TRBV7-8 and TRBJ1-6): GAGVSQSPRYKVAKRGQDVALRCDPISGHVSLFWYQQALGQGPEFLTYFQNEAQLDKSGLPSDRFFAERPEGSVSTLKIQRTQQEDSAVYLCATKDVFNSPLHFGNGTRLTVT.

The rearrangement uses TRBV5-1 and TRBJ2-5; tentative D call: TRBD1 (6 bases). Germline lookup yields CDR1 SGHRS and CDR2 YFSETQ. The CDR3 runs 14 residues. Trimming cost V 3 bases and J 5 bases, with 14 bases left between them. The chain's CDR3 is CASSWNTGLETQYF. Here the CDR3 DNA reads TGCGCCAGCAGCTGGAACACAGGGTTGGAGACCCAGTACTTC.